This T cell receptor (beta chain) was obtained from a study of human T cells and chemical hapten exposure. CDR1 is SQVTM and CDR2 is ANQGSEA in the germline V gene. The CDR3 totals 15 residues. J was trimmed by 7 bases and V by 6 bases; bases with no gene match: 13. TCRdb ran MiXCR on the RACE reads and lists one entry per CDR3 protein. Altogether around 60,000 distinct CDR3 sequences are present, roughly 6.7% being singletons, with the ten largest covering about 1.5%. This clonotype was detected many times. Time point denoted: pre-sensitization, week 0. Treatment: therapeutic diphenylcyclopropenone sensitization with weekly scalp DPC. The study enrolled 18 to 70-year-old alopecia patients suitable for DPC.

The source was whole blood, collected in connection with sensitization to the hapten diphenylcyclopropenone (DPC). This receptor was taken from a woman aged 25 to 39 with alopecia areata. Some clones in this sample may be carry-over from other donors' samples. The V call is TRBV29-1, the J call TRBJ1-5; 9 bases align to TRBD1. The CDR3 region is CSVKVSGTGYQPQHF. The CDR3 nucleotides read TGCAGCGTGAAGGTATCCGGGACAGGGTACCAGCCCCAGCATTTT. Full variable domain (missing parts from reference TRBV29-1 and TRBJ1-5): SAVISQKPSRDICQRGTSLTIQCQVDSQVTMMFWYRQQPGQSLTLIATANQGSEATYESGFVIDKFPISRPNLTFSTLTVSNMSPEDSSIYLCSVKVSGTGYQPQHFGDGTRLSIL.